The 31 T cell receptor beta chains below all came from one sample that was sequenced in a study of blood T cell repertoires in COVID-19. The table came from immunoSEQ multiplex PCR; TCRdb's copy has only in-frame clones and leaves some out. Counted here are roughly 130,000 clones, more than 70% occurring once; the ten biggest clones make up under 5.5%. Specimen: PBMCs or T cells enriched from blood (not recorded which). Receptors originate from a man in his forties with acute COVID-19.

The CDR3 DNA reads TGTGCCAGCAGCTGGGATACTAGCGGGATTGGGTACAATGAGCAGTTCTTC. Its translation is CASSWDTSGIGYNEQFF. The chain has TRBV5-4 and TRBJ2-1; TRBD2 matches 10 bases. J lost 4 bases, V lost 3 bases, and 10 bases had no gene match. This CDR3 has 17 residues. CDR1 is SGHNT, CDR2 YYREEE, per germline (reference sequence).

V gene TRBV5-6 combines with J gene TRBJ1-2, with 9 bases fitting TRBD1. The CDR3 extends over 15 amino acids. Germline CDR1 is SGHDT and CDR2 is YYEEEE. V dropped 6 bases and J dropped 7; count of bases not matched to a gene: 13. This CDR3 reads CASTISGTGTSGYTF. CDR3 DNA sequence: TGTGCCAGCACCATTTCCGGGACAGGGACATCTGGCTACACCTTC.

The chain couples TRBV7-9 to TRBJ1-1; D is possibly TRBD1 (6 bases). The length of the CDR3 is 13 residues. The germline CDR1 and CDR2 sequences are SEHNR and FQNEAQ (reference sequence). Trimming pared 7 bases from V and 2 bases from J, leaving 11 bases between. CDR3 DNA sequence: TGTGCCAGCATCTTCAGGGGAAACACTGAAGCTTTCTTT. This codes for CASIFRGNTEAFF.

This CDR3 is CASSQDWASFNEQFF. DNA for the CDR3: TGTGCCAGCAGCCAAGATTGGGCGAGCTTTAATGAGCAGTTCTTC. The chain is built from TRBV4-2 and TRBJ2-1; unclear D gene. Trimming stripped 0 bases from V and 7 bases from J, with 13 bases between. Germline CDR1 reads LGHNA; CDR2 reads YNFKEQ. CDR3 length: 15 residues.

The chain carries TRBV3-1 (or the pseudogene TRBV3-2) and TRBJ1-4, with D unclear. This CDR3 is 12 amino acids long. V was clipped by 2 bases and J by 8 bases, with 6 bases between them. Germline V CDR1 and CDR2: LGHDT, YNNKEL (reference sequence). This CDR3 reads CASSQYPEKLFF. The CDR3 DNA sequence: TGTGCCAGCAGCCAATATCCGGAAAAACTGTTTTTT.

The J gene is TRBJ2-7, the V gene TRBV7-6; 10 positions match TRBD2. Trimming removed 5 bases from V and 0 bases from J; junction bases left unmatched: 4. From germline, CDR1 is SGHVS and CDR2 FNYEAQ. This CDR3 region has 15 residues. In nucleotides, the CDR3 is TGTGCCAGCAGCCCGGGACTAGCGACCTCCTACGAGCAGTACTTC. Its protein is CASSPGLATSYEQYF.

There are a few counts of this clone. The chain uses TRBV29-1 and TRBJ1-1; D is perhaps TRBD1 (6 bases). V shed 7 bases and J shed 1 base, with 13 bases lying between them. The CDR3 is 13 amino acids. CDR1 and CDR2 from the germline V gene are SQVTM and ANQGSEA. Here the CDR3 reads CSAQTGGNTEAFF. For the CDR3, the DNA is TGCAGCGCCCAGACAGGAGGGAACACTGAAGCTTTCTTT.

This chain connects TRBV18 to TRBJ1-1; TRBD1 agrees at 8 bases. The CDR3 contains 15 residues. Germline V CDR1 and CDR2: KGHSH, LQKENI. Trimming removed 1 base from V and 5 bases from J; junction bases left unmatched: 6. In DNA form, the CDR3 reads TGTGCCAGCTCACCACTTACAGGGGGTTATACTGAAGCTTTCTTT. This encodes CASSPLTGGYTEAFF. The full variable domain, rest sourced from reference TRBV18 and TRBJ1-1, is NAGVMQNPRHLVRRRGQEARLRCSPMKGHSHVYWYRQLPEEGLKFMVYLQKENIIDESGMPKERFSAEFPKEGPSILRIQQVVRGDSAAYFCASSPLTGGYTEAFFGQGTRLTVV.

This clone was seen more than once but under ten times. V and J are TRBV5-1 and TRBJ2-7; 8 bases align to TRBD1. The CDR3 is 14 residues long. V lost 0 bases and J lost 2; bases outside the gene matches: 1. Germline V gene sequence: CDR1 SGHRS, CDR2 YFSETQ. The CDR3, as DNA: TGCGCCAGCAGCTTGGTGGGACAGGCCTACGAGCAGTACTTC. Protein sequence: CASSLVGQAYEQYF.

The V and J genes are TRBV4-3 and TRBJ2-1, with 10 bases lining up with TRBD2. This CDR3 spans 16 amino acids. V lost 5 bases, J lost 5 bases, and 9 bases stayed unmatched. Germline CDR1 and CDR2: LGHNA and YSLEER. The CDR3 sequence is CASSASWTSGNNEQFF. The DNA of the CDR3 is TGCGCCAGCAGCGCGTCCTGGACTAGCGGAAACAATGAGCAGTTCTTC.

The chain recombines TRBV13 with TRBJ1-5, with 8 bases fitting TRBD1. This CDR3 is 15 amino acids long. The trim removed 5 bases at V and 5 bases at J, leaving 8 bases unmatched. Germline values: CDR1 PRHDT, CDR2 FYEKMQ (reference sequence). The DNA for the CDR3 is TGTGCCAGCAGCGCCGGACAGGGTCGTCATCAGCCCCAGCATTTT. This codes for CASSAGQGRHQPQHF. Full variable domain (rest looked up from reference TRBV13 and TRBJ1-5): AAGVIQSPRHLIKEKRETATLKCYPIPRHDTVYWYQQGPGQDPQFLISFYEKMQSDKGSIPDRFSAQQFSDYHSELNMSSLELGDSALYFCASSAGQGRHQPQHFGDGTRLSIL.

This chain joins TRBV2 and TRBJ1-1; D perhaps matches TRBD1 (5 bases). The CDR3 has 15 amino acids. With 3 bases removed from V and 4 bases from J, the gap between germline ends came to 15 bases. The germline CDR1 and CDR2 sequences are SNHLY and FYNNEI. The CDR3 region is CASSEERRVGTEAFF. For the CDR3, the DNA is TGTGCCAGCAGTGAGGAACGCAGGGTGGGCACTGAAGCTTTCTTT.

This clone has a single count. The chain links TRBV19 to TRBJ1-1; D may be TRBD1 (6 bases). The CDR3 covers 15 residues. Looked up from germline, CDR1 is LNHDA and CDR2 is SQIVND (reference sequence). Trimming left V 4 bases short and J 0 bases short, with 12 bases between. In nucleotides, the CDR3 is TGTGCCAGTAGTACCGGACAGAGATTGAACACTGAAGCTTTCTTT. Protein product: CASSTGQRLNTEAFF.

The V call is TRBV10-2, the J call TRBJ1-1; 12 bases agree with TRBD1. The CDR3 is 14 amino acids. V lost 6 bases and J lost 5; bases outside the gene matches: 4. The germline gives CDR1 WSHSY, CDR2 SAAADI. CDR3 sequence reads: CASSGTGGDTEAFF. The CDR3 nucleotides are TGCGCCAGCAGCGGGACAGGGGGCGATACTGAAGCTTTCTTT.

The rearrangement joins TRBV4-2 to TRBJ2-1; 11 nucleotides match TRBD1. This CDR3 has 17 residues. Looked up from germline, CDR1 is LGHNA and CDR2 is YNFKEQ. V lost 0 bases and J lost 7; bases outside the gene matches: 8. CDR3 protein: CASSQDIGQGAANEQFF. Written as DNA, the CDR3 is TGTGCCAGCAGCCAAGATATTGGACAGGGGGCTGCAAATGAGCAGTTCTTC.

On this clone itself: Other nucleotide sequences from this sample produce the same CDR3. This chain connects TRBV5-4 to TRBJ2-7; D gene unclear. There are 15 residues in the CDR3. V lost 0 bases and J 0 bases, leaving 10 bases between the germline ends. CDR1 is SGHNT, CDR2 YYREEE, per germline (reference sequence). The CDR3, as DNA: TGTGCCAGCAGCTTGGATCAAGCGAGCTCCTACGAGCAGTACTTC. As protein: CASSLDQASSYEQYF.

This clone was seen a few times. The chain joins TRBV5-4 to TRBJ2-7, with D unclear. Per the germline V gene, CDR1 is SGHNT and CDR2 is YYREEE (reference sequence). With 1 base removed from V and 5 bases from J, the gap between germline ends came to 10 bases. The CDR3 has 13 amino acids. The DNA for the CDR3 is TGTGCCAGCAGCTTGATTTTGGCTGACGAGCAGTACTTC. Amino acid sequence: CASSLILADEQYF.

This clone was recorded many times. This chain uses TRBV7-5 with TRBJ2-2; the tabulated D call, TRBD1, remains unverified against the DNA. TRBV7-5 is assigned pseudogene status. CDR3 length: 16 amino acids. The CDR3 reads CVRICVEDNNTGELFF. CDR3 in DNA: TGTGTCAGAATCTGTGTCGAGGACAACAACACCGGGGAGCTGTTTTTT.

This clone turned up a few times. V and J are TRBV5-4 and TRBJ2-5; TRBD2 might be the D (7 bases). Trimming left V 2 bases short and J 5 bases short, with 16 bases between. There are 15 residues in the CDR3. CDR1 SGHNT and CDR2 YYREEE come from the germline V gene (reference sequence). In DNA form, the CDR3 reads TGTGCCAGCAGCTTTGGATCAAGGGGGGGGGAGACCCAGTACTTC. It translates to CASSFGSRGGETQYF.

The chain joins TRBV10-1 to TRBJ1-1, with TRBD1 matching over 7 bases. The germline V gene has CDR1 WNHNN and CDR2 SYGVQD (reference sequence). V lost 6 bases and J lost 5; bases outside the gene matches: 6. This CDR3 has 13 amino acids. This chain's CDR3 is CASRETGETEAFF. DNA of the CDR3: TGCGCCAGCAGAGAAACAGGGGAAACTGAAGCTTTCTTT.

Points on this clone: Other DNA sequences in the same sample also yield this CDR3. V usage is TRBV7-8 and J usage is TRBJ2-5; 7 positions match TRBD2. With 1 base clipped from V and 1 base from J, the junction kept 3 bases outside the gene matches. From germline, CDR1 is SGHVS and CDR2 FQNEAQ. The CDR3 sequence is 15 residues long. In nucleotides, the CDR3 is TGTGCCAGCAGCTTAGTTGGGGGGGGCCAAGAGACCCAGTACTTC. It specifies CASSLVGGGQETQYF.

This clone appeared a single time. The V and J genes are TRBV28 and TRBJ2-4; no clear D. The CDR3 is made up of 14 amino acids. The V end lost 10 bases, the J end lost 1 base, and 14 bases lay between the germline ends. The V gene's germline CDR1 is MDHEN and CDR2 SYDVKM. CDR3 sequence: CATRPAAAKNIQYF. The CDR3 nucleotides read TGTGCCACCCGACCCGCGGCGGCCAAAAACATTCAGTACTTC.

J is TRBJ1-2 and V is TRBV4-3; 9 positions match TRBD1. The CDR3 spans 16 residues. J gave up 2 bases and V 4 bases, and 8 bases lay outside the gene matches. CDR1 is LGHNA and CDR2 is YSLEER in the germline V gene. CDR3 DNA: TGCGCCAGCAGCCTCGTACAGGGGGCGAAAAACTATGGCTACACCTTC. Residues: CASSLVQGAKNYGYTF.

The chain carries TRBV30 and TRBJ2-1; 7 bases are a match to TRBD2. In germline, CDR1 is GTSNPN, CDR2 SVGIG (reference sequence). The CDR3 is 12 residues long. V dropped 5 bases and J dropped 7; count of bases not matched to a gene: 5. CDR3 nucleotide sequence: TGTGCCTGGGGTGCCGGGGGGAATGAGCAGTTCTTC. Protein: CAWGAGGNEQFF.

The CDR3 loop reads CASSYSRVYNEQFF. Written as DNA, the CDR3 is TGTGCCAGCAGTTACAGTAGAGTCTACAATGAGCAGTTCTTC. The chain recombines TRBV6-6 with TRBJ2-1, with no clear D. Looked up from germline, CDR1 is MNHNY and CDR2 is SVGAGI (reference sequence). The V and J ends lost 2 bases and 3 bases respectively, with 8 bases between them. The CDR3 runs to 14 residues.

The chain uses TRBV10-3 and TRBJ1-4; weak D call: TRBD1 (5 bases). Trimming stripped 0 bases from V and 8 bases from J, with 16 bases between. CDR1 is ENHRY, CDR2 SYGVKD, per germline. This CDR3 contains 16 residues. This chain's CDR3 is CAISESKDTKQEKLFF. The DNA for the CDR3 is TGTGCCATCAGTGAGTCTAAGGACACTAAGCAAGAAAAACTGTTTTTT.

J is TRBJ1-1 and V is TRBV5-1, with a possible D match to TRBD1 (6 bases). CDR1 and CDR2 (germline): SGHRS, YFSETQ. The CDR3 sequence is 14 residues long. V dropped 4 bases and J dropped 11 bases, with 21 bases sitting between them. In nucleotides, the CDR3 is TGCGCCAGCAGCAAAGACGGGGCAGGGGAGATCGCTTTCTTT. Residues: CASSKDGAGEIAFF.

This CDR3 reads CASSLPKDTAQETQYF. For the CDR3, the DNA is TGCGCCAGCAGCTTGCCAAAGGACACAGCACAAGAGACCCAGTACTTC. This chain joins TRBV5-1 and TRBJ2-5; a weak D match, TRBD1 (5 bases). The CDR3 runs to 16 residues. V lost 1 base to trimming and J lost 2 bases, with 15 bases between them. Germline V gene lookup returns CDR1 SGHRS and CDR2 YFSETQ.

The V and J genes are TRBV27 and TRBJ2-2; a possible D gene is TRBD2 (5 bases). This CDR3 is 15 amino acids long. V lost 5 bases and J 4 bases, leaving 14 bases between the germline ends. CDR1 and CDR2 (germline): MNHEY, SMNVEV (reference sequence). This CDR3 reads CASSVVAGSTGELFF. CDR3 bases: TGTGCCAGCAGTGTCGTGGCGGGCTCCACCGGGGAGCTGTTTTTT.

This clone was recorded once. The chain has TRBV5-1 and TRBJ1-1, with 9 bases that match TRBD1. CDR1 and CDR2 (germline): SGHRS, YFSETQ. The CDR3 extends over 16 amino acids. Trimming cost V 3 bases and J 2 bases; bases outside gene matches: 8. The CDR3 region has the DNA TGCGCCAGCAGCTCAGCACAGGGGGCGAGAAACACTGAAGCTTTCTTT. Its protein is CASSSAQGARNTEAFF.

The chain combines TRBV4-1 with TRBJ2-3; 16 positions match TRBD2. Germline CDR1 is MGHRA and CDR2 is YSYEKL. Unmatched junction bases numbered 15, after V lost 5 bases and J lost 4 bases. The CDR3 has 20 residues. The CDR3 is CASSSRAGTSGRADPDTQYF. The DNA of the CDR3 is TGCGCCAGCAGCTCCCGGGCCGGGACTAGCGGGAGGGCCGATCCAGATACGCAGTATTTT.